The 12 T cell receptor beta chains below all came from one sample that was sequenced in a study of Ad26.COV2.S vaccination and SARS-CoV-2 variants. Described treatment: 15 to 20 received Ad26.COV2.S at low or high dose, single or two shots; about 5 received placebo; per-sample allocation not given. On day 63 after the first injection, vaccine and placebo recipients gave samples. Only in-frame clones appear in the TCRdb table, and some are missing; sequencing was by immunoSEQ multiplex PCR. The sample gives around 300,000 clones, roughly nine tenths of which show up once; 5% to 6.5% is in the top ten. Here the sequenced sample was peripheral blood, taken in a trial of Ad26.COV2.S vaccine versus placebo. These receptors came from a person aged 18-60 years who received the Ad26.COV2.S COVID-19 vaccine or a placebo.

V usage is TRBV7-6 and J usage is TRBJ2-5; possible D gene TRBD1, 6 bases. Per germline, CDR1 SGHVS and CDR2 FNYEAQ. V was trimmed by 1 base and J by 5 bases, leaving 14 bases between them. The length of the CDR3 is 15 residues. CDR3 DNA sequence: TGTGCCAGCAGCTTAGAACAGGGCCCGAAGGAGACCCAGTACTTC. This sequence encodes CASSLEQGPKETQYF.

The CDR3 loop is CASSDRLKRGAYF. CDR3 sequence (DNA): TGTGCCAGCAGTGACCGGCTTAAGCGGGGGGCTTACTTC. The genes are TRBV25-1 and TRBJ2-7; TRBD2 aligns across 9 bases. Per germline, CDR1 MGHDK and CDR2 SYGVNS. The CDR3 contains 13 residues. Trimming cost V 3 bases and J 13 bases; bases outside gene matches: 10.

The J gene is TRBJ2-2, the V gene TRBV4-1; D not certain. Trimming cost V 0 bases and J 6 bases, with 11 bases left between them. This CDR3 comprises 15 residues. Germline assignment: CDR1 MGHRA and CDR2 YSYEKL. The CDR3 bases are TGCGCCAGCAGCCAAGAGTCCCAGATTCCCGGGGAGCTGTTTTTT. The encoded protein is CASSQESQIPGELFF.

The V and J genes are TRBV7-9 and TRBJ1-4, with D unclear. From germline, CDR1 is SEHNR and CDR2 FQNEAQ (reference sequence). Trimming stripped 4 bases from V and 0 bases from J, with 6 bases between. This CDR3 spans 14 amino acids. The chain's CDR3 is CASSSVATNEKLFF. The CDR3, as DNA: TGTGCCAGCAGCTCCGTTGCAACTAATGAAAAACTGTTTTTT.

This chain links TRBV7-2 with TRBJ2-1; D gene uncertain. There are 17 residues in the CDR3. The germline V gene has CDR1 SGHTA and CDR2 FQGNSA. Trimming shortened V by 6 bases and J by 4 bases, and 22 bases separated the two germline ends. CDR3: CASRPSLGRSLYNEQFF. For the CDR3, the DNA is TGTGCCAGCAGGCCTTCCCTTGGACGCTCCTTGTACAATGAGCAGTTCTTC.

CDR3 region: CASSFSGETQYF. CDR3 nucleotides: TGTGCCAGCAGCTTTAGCGGGGAGACCCAGTACTTC. V is TRBV11-2 and J is TRBJ2-5; 7 nucleotides line up with TRBD2. Germline V gives CDR1 SGHAT, CDR2 FQNNGV. This CDR3 is built from 12 residues. Trimming took 3 bases from V and 5 from J; bases not matched to a gene: 0.

DNA of the CDR3: TGTGCCAGCAGCTTAGTAACGGACGGGACCCAGTACTTC. Translation gives CASSLVTDGTQYF. V is TRBV7-2 and J is TRBJ2-5; D ambiguous. Trimming took off 1 base at V and 7 bases at J, with 10 bases between the two ends. The CDR3 runs 13 residues. Germline CDR1 is SGHTA and CDR2 is FQGNSA.

CDR3 amino acids: CASSLTGDEAFF. For the CDR3, the DNA is TGTGCCAGCAGCTTAACAGGGGATGAAGCTTTCTTT. The chain is built from TRBV7-9 and TRBJ1-1, with 7 nucleotides matching TRBD1. CDR3 length: 12 amino acids. Germline values: CDR1 SEHNR, CDR2 FQNEAQ (reference sequence). V trimming: 2 bases; J trimming: 7 bases; junction bases outside the gene matches: 1.

This clone was counted once. The V and J genes are TRBV5-1 and TRBJ2-3; 11 bases match TRBD2. Per germline, CDR1 SGHRS and CDR2 YFSETQ. The CDR3 has 15 residues. V lost 0 bases, J lost 7 bases, and 4 bases stayed unmatched. The CDR3 nucleotides are TGCGCCAGCAGCTTGGCGGCTAGCGGGGGGAATACGCAGTATTTT. Amino acids: CASSLAASGGNTQYF.

CDR3 sequence reads: CASSWGTGVHNEQFF. The CDR3 DNA is TGTGCCAGCAGTTGGGGGACAGGGGTACACAATGAGCAGTTCTTC. V usage is TRBV27 and J usage is TRBJ2-1; 10 positions match TRBD1. The CDR3 spans 15 residues. The V and J ends lost 4 bases and 5 bases, in that order; junction bases with no gene match: 5. Germline V gene data show CDR1 as MNHEY and CDR2 as SMNVEV (reference sequence).

This chain uses TRBV12-3 or TRBV12-4 with TRBJ2-3; the D is unclear. This CDR3 has 11 residues. The ends were cut back, 7 bases at V and 6 bases at J, with 8 bases in the middle. The CDR3 sequence is CASTFSDTQYF. In DNA, the CDR3 is TGTGCCAGCACCTTTTCGGATACGCAGTATTTT.

The genes are TRBV12-5 and TRBJ1-6; weak D call: TRBD1 (5 bases). The V and J ends lost 0 bases and 8 bases respectively, with 11 bases between them. Per the germline V gene, CDR1 is LGHNT and CDR2 is FRNRAP. This CDR3 contains 15 residues. CDR3 sequence: CASGLVAGWDSPLHF. The CDR3 nucleotides are TGTGCTAGTGGTTTGGTGGCAGGGTGGGATTCACCCCTCCACTTT.